The TCR beta chain described here comes from a study of CD8 T cells in Susac syndrome. Study outcomes and limitations: An acknowledgment was made by the study that its TCR sequencing and HLA analysis involved relatively few individuals.

Negative magnetic isolation gave CD8+ and CD4+ cells; FACS enriched CD8+ TEMRA. With random hexamers, roughly 0.45 to 1 ug RNA was reverse transcribed. The amplification used immunoSEQ multiplex PCR on TCR beta CDR3; it spanned 54 Vbeta and 13 Jbeta. TCRdb analysed the immunoSEQ multiplex PCR reads with MiXCR anew, one entry per CDR3 protein. The sample holds 150,000 to 200,000 distinct CDR3 sequences, 93% seen once. On this clonotype: Its target is not known.

Germline CDR1 reads DFQATT; CDR2 reads SNEGSKA (reference sequence). This CDR3 region has 18 residues. V was pared by 3 bases and J by 1 base, with 10 bases of the junction left unmatched. The receptor was derived from a human donor in good health. The chain is built from TRBV20-1 and TRBJ2-6, with TRBD2 matching 9 bases. Sample: CD4+ T cells from PBMCs. DNA for the CDR3: TGCAGTGCTAGGAATGCGGCCAGCGGGGGGTCTGGGGCCAACGTCCTGACTTTC. Its translation: CSARNAASGGSGANVLTF.